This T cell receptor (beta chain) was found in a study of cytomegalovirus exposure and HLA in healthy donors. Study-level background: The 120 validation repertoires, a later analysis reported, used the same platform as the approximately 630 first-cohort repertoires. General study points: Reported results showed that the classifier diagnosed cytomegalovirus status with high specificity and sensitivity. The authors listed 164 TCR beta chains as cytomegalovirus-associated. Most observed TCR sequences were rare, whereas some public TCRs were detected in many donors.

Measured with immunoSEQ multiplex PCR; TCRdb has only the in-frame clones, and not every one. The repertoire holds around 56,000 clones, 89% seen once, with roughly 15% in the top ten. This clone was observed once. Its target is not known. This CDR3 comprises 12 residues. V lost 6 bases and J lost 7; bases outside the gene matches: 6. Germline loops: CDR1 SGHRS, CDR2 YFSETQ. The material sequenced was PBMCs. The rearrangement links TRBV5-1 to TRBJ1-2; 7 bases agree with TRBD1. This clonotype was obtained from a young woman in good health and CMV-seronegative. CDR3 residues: CASTYNRGGYTF. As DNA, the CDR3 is TGCGCCAGCACTTATAACAGGGGTGGCTACACCTTC.